Here is one T cell receptor (beta chain) with its context. The investigators amplified TCR beta CDR3 regions from RNA transcripts. An initial round of RT-PCR targeting the TCR CDR3 relied on the HTBI primer set. TCRdb independently ran MiXCR on the multiplex PCR reads; one entry per CDR3 protein. The sample yields a few hundred thousand distinct CDR3 sequences, 15% to 20% seen once. These data belong to a study of T cells in Graves' hyperthyroidism and ophthalmopathy. Germline lookup yields CDR1 LNHDA and CDR2 SQIVND (reference sequence). Trimming removed 7 bases at V and 0 bases at J, with 27 bases between. The CDR3 extends over 19 amino acids.

This chain uses TRBV19 with TRBJ1-1; the D is unclear. The sequence came from a woman between 35 and 50 years old with Graves' ophthalmopathy. The sequenced material came from blood. The CDR3 nucleotides read TGTGCCAGTACTACAAAAGAGCCTTCCTTAGAGGCCATGAACACTGAAGCTTTCTTT. It is translated as CASTTKEPSLEAMNTEAFF.